One and the same sample provided the 18 T cell receptor beta chains below, sequenced in a study of cytomegalovirus exposure and HLA in healthy donors. PCR involved 60 Vbeta and 13 Jbeta primers. The assay was immunoSEQ multiplex PCR, and TCRdb's table has in-frame clones only and misses some. The sample gives roughly 130,000 clones, roughly 77% of which show up once; 3% to 3.5% is in the top ten. Sequencing was performed on PBMCs. The receptors originated from a female donor in good health and CMV-seronegative.

The chain employs TRBV5-6 and TRBJ1-2; D is ambiguous. Trimming took off 4 bases at V and 6 bases at J, with 13 bases between the two ends. This CDR3 spans 13 amino acids. The germline gives CDR1 SGHDT, CDR2 YYEEEE. This CDR3 reads CASSPSPADGYTF. In DNA form, the CDR3 reads TGTGCCAGCAGCCCCTCCCCGGCGGATGGCTACACCTTC.

The chain links TRBV28 to TRBJ2-7; 11 nucleotides align to TRBD2. V shed 8 bases and J 3 bases; nucleotides not matched to a gene: 9. Germline values: CDR1 MDHEN, CDR2 SYDVKM. This CDR3 has 15 amino acids. The CDR3 sequence: CASGGTSGGGYEQYF. The CDR3 DNA reads TGTGCCAGCGGGGGGACTAGCGGAGGCGGCTACGAGCAGTACTTC.

The chain couples TRBV15 to TRBJ2-1, with a weak D call TRBD2 (5 bases). Looked up from germline, CDR1 is LNHNV and CDR2 is YYDKDF (reference sequence). The CDR3 is made up of 13 amino acids. Trimming took 0 bases from V and 14 from J, leaving 14 bases between them. The CDR3 region has the DNA TGTGCCACCAGCAGAGATCGATTGGGTAGCGAGTTCTTC. It translates to CATSRDRLGSEFF.

V and J are TRBV2 and TRBJ2-2; 8 bases match TRBD2. The CDR3 loop spans 14 amino acids. Germline V gene data show CDR1 as SNHLY and CDR2 as FYNNEI. V was clipped by 8 bases and J by 6 bases; unmatched bases: 8. The DNA of the CDR3 is TGTGCCAGCTCGCTAGCGGGTCTGGCCGGGGAGCTGTTTTTT. Its protein product is CASSLAGLAGELFF.

The chain uses TRBV28 and TRBJ2-1; 11 positions agree with TRBD2. Looked up from germline, CDR1 is MDHEN and CDR2 is SYDVKM. CDR3 length equals 12 residues. The J segment lost 12 bases and the V segment lost 6 bases, leaving 4 bases of the junction unmatched. CDR3 DNA: TGTGCCAGCAGGCTAGCGGGAGGCGTGCAGTTCTTC. Its translation: CASRLAGGVQFF. The complete variable domain, with remaining parts taken from reference TRBV28 and TRBJ2-1, reads DVKVTQSSRYLVKRTGEKVFLECVQDMDHENMFWYRQDPGLGLRLIYFSYDVKMKEKGDIPEGYSVSREKKERFSLILESASTNQTSMYLCASRLAGGVQFFGPGTRLTVL.

This chain joins TRBV7-6 and TRBJ1-6; D gene ambiguous. V lost 1 base and J 9 bases, leaving 7 bases between the germline ends. Looked up from germline, CDR1 is SGHVS and CDR2 is FNYEAQ. There are 13 residues in the CDR3. The CDR3 protein is CASSLGRASPLHF. The CDR3 nucleotides read TGTGCCAGCAGCTTAGGTCGAGCTTCACCCCTCCACTTT.

This clone turned up a few times. V is TRBV7-9 and J is TRBJ2-3; 9 bases agree with TRBD2. Germline V gene sequence: CDR1 SEHNR, CDR2 FQNEAQ (reference sequence). The CDR3 is 18 amino acids. J gave up 1 base and V 5 bases, and 13 bases lay outside the gene matches. CDR3 DNA: TGTGCCAGCAGCCGATTGAGCGGGGGGCCGGGGGGCACAGATACGCAGTATTTT. It encodes CASSRLSGGPGGTDTQYF.

V is TRBV7-9 and J is TRBJ2-1, with 8 positions matching TRBD2. The junction had 4 bases not matched to a gene; V was cut back by 0 bases and J by 6 bases. The CDR3 is 15 amino acids. From germline, CDR1 is SEHNR and CDR2 FQNEAQ (reference sequence). CDR3 residues: CASSLAIAGLNEQFF. The CDR3 DNA reads TGTGCCAGCAGCTTAGCTATAGCGGGACTCAATGAGCAGTTCTTC.

In this sample, this clone turned up many times. V gene TRBV5-1 combines with J gene TRBJ1-4; 7 positions agree with TRBD1. This CDR3 comprises 15 residues. Germline V lookup: CDR1 SGHRS, CDR2 YFSETQ. Trimming removed 3 bases from V and 5 bases from J; junction bases left unmatched: 7. The CDR3 DNA reads TGCGCCAGCAGCTCTAACAGGGGAACCAATGAAAAACTGTTTTTT. As protein: CASSSNRGTNEKLFF.

The V and J genes are TRBV29-1 and TRBJ2-5; D possibly corresponds to TRBD1 (5 bases). Near its end, the DNA agrees better with TRBJ2-7, so the J call may be wrong. Germline CDR1 and CDR2: SQVTM and ANQGSEA. CDR3 length equals 14 residues. CDR3 bases: TGCAGCGTGGACACCCACCTGGGCGGTTACGAGCAGTACTTC. Its translation is CSVDTHLGGYEQYF.

The J gene is TRBJ2-5, the V gene TRBV5-6; D is possibly TRBD1 (6 bases). The J call may not be correct, given that the DNA end is closer to TRBJ2-7. The germline V gene encodes CDR1 SGHDT and CDR2 YYEEEE. The CDR3 loop spans 16 amino acids. The CDR3 protein is CASSLTGTVSSYEQYF. The DNA for the CDR3 is TGTGCCAGCAGCTTGACAGGGACCGTAAGCTCCTACGAGCAGTACTTC.

The chain is built from TRBV6-1 and TRBJ2-1; 9 bases align to TRBD1. CDR1 is MNHNS, CDR2 SASEGT, per germline. The CDR3 has 17 amino acids. With V trimmed by 4 bases and J by 4 bases, 11 bases remained unmatched. CDR3 protein: CASSGATGTGIYNEQFF. Written as DNA, the CDR3 is TGTGCCAGCAGTGGCGCCACCGGGACAGGGATATACAATGAGCAGTTCTTC.

The rearrangement links TRBV7-2 to TRBJ1-1, with 9 nucleotides matching TRBD1. The germline CDR1 and CDR2 sequences are SGHTA and FQGNSA. The V gene end was trimmed by 5 bases and the J gene end by 5 bases; junction bases not matched to a gene: 12. The CDR3 loop spans 16 amino acids. CDR3 sequence reads: CASSAGTGNFITEAFF. For the CDR3, the DNA is TGTGCCAGCAGCGCTGGGACAGGGAATTTTATAACTGAAGCTTTCTTT.

V is TRBV5-1 and J is TRBJ2-5; TRBD2 might be the D (6 bases). Germline CDR1 is SGHRS and CDR2 is YFSETQ. Trimming stripped 3 bases from V and 6 bases from J, with 12 bases between. This CDR3 has 13 residues. Written as DNA, the CDR3 is TGCGCCAGCAGCTGGGACGGAGGGAAGACCCAGTACTTC. This encodes CASSWDGGKTQYF.

This sequence joins TRBV2 and TRBJ2-5; D gene uncertain. Per germline, CDR1 SNHLY and CDR2 FYNNEI. Trimming stripped 5 bases from V and 5 bases from J, with 12 bases between. This CDR3 is built from 13 residues. The DNA of the CDR3 is TGTGCCAGCAGTCTCGGAGAGGAGGAGACCCAGTACTTC. Encoded protein: CASSLGEEETQYF.

The CDR3 region is CAISVGPLSGGYTF. The DNA for the CDR3 is TGTGCCATCAGTGTCGGCCCTCTATCGGGTGGCTACACCTTC. The chain recombines TRBV10-3 with TRBJ1-2; D is undetermined. The CDR3 contains 14 residues. Trimming took 4 bases from V and 7 from J, leaving 16 bases between them. Germline CDR1 and CDR2: ENHRY and SYGVKD.

The chain is built from TRBV30 and TRBJ2-3; TRBD2 matches at 10 bases. The CDR3 has 14 residues. CDR1 and CDR2 (germline): GTSNPN, SVGIG (reference sequence). CDR3 loop: CAIGLADFTDTQYF. The CDR3 bases are TGTGCAATAGGACTAGCGGACTTCACAGATACGCAGTATTTT.

The chain joins TRBV7-2 to TRBJ2-3, with TRBD2 matching 7 bases. The CDR3 contains 14 residues. From germline, CDR1 is SGHTA and CDR2 FQGNSA. V was pared by 5 bases and J by 5 bases, with 7 bases of the junction left unmatched. This CDR3 reads CASSRATGGDTQYF. Here the CDR3 DNA reads TGTGCCAGCAGCCGCGCGACGGGGGGAGATACGCAGTATTTT. Combining the CDR3 with reference TRBV7-2 and TRBJ2-3 gives the whole variable domain GAGVSQSPSNKVTEKGKDVELRCDPISGHTALYWYRQSLGQGLEFLIYFQGNSAPDKSGLPSDRFSAERTGGSVSTLTIQRTQQEDSAVYLCASSRATGGDTQYFGPGTRLTVL.